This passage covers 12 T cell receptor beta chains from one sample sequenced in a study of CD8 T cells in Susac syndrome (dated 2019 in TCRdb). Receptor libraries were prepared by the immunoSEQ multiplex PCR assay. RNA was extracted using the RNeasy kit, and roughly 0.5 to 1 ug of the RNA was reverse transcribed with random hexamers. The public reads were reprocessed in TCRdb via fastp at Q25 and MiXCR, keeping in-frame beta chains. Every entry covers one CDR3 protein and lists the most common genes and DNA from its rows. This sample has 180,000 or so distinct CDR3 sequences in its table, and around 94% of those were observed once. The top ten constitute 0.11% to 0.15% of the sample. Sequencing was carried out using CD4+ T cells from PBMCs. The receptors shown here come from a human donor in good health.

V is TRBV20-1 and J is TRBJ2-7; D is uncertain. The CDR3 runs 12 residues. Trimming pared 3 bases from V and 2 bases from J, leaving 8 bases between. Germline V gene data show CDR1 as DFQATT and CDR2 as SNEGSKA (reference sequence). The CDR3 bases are TGCAGTGCTAGCCGTGGCACCTACGAGCAGTACTTC. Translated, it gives CSASRGTYEQYF.

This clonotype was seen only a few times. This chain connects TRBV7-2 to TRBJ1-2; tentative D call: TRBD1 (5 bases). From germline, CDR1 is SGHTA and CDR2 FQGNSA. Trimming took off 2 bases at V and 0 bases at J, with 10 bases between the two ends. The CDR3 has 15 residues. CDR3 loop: CASSLSRAANYGYTF. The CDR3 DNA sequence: TGTGCCAGCAGCTTAAGCAGGGCGGCTAACTATGGCTACACCTTC. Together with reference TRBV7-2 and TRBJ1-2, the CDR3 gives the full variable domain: GAGVSQSPSNKVTEKGKDVELRCDPISGHTALYWYRQSLGQGLEFLIYFQGNSAPDKSGLPSDRFSAERTGGSVSTLTIQRTQQEDSAVYLCASSLSRAANYGYTFGSGTRLTVV.

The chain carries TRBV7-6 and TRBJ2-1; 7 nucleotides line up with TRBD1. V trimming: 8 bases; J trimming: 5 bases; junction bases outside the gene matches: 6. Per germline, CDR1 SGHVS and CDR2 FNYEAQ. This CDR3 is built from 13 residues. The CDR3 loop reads CASGQGVNNEQFF. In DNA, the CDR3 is TGTGCCAGCGGGCAGGGGGTTAACAATGAGCAGTTCTTC.

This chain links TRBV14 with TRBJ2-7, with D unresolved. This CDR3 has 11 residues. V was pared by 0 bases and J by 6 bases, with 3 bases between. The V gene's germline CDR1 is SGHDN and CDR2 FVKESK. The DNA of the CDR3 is TGTGCCAGCAGCCAAGAACGCGAGCAGTACTTC. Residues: CASSQEREQYF.

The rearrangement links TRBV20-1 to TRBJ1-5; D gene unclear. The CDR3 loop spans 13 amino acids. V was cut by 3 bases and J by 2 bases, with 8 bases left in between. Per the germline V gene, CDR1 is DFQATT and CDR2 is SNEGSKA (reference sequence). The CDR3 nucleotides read TGCAGTGCTAGGGAAGATGGCAATCAGCCCCAGCATTTT. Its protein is CSAREDGNQPQHF.

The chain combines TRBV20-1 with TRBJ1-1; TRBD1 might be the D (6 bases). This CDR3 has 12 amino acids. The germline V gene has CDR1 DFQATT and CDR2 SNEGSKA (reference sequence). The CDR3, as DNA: TGCAGCGGAACAGGGTTTGTCACTGAAGCTTTCTTT. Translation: CSGTGFVTEAFF.

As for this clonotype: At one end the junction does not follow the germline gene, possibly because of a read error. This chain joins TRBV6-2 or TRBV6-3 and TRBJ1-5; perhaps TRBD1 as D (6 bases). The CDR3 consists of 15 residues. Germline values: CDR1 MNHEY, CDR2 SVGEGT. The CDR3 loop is CASSPPTGRDHPQHF. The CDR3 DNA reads TGTGCCAGCAGTCCCCCAACAGGGAGGGATCACCCCCAGCATTTT.

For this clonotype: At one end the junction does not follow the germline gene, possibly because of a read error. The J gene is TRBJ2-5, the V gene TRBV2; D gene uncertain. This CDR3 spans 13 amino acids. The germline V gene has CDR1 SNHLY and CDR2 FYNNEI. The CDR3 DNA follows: TGTGCCAGCAGCGAAGAATTGCAAGAGACCCAGTACTTC. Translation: CASSEELQETQYF.

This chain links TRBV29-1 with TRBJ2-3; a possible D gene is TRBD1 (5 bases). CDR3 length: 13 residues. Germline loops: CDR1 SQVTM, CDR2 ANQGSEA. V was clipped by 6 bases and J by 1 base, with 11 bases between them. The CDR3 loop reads CSVGDLGTDTQYF. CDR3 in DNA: TGCAGCGTAGGGGATTTGGGCACAGATACGCAGTATTTT.

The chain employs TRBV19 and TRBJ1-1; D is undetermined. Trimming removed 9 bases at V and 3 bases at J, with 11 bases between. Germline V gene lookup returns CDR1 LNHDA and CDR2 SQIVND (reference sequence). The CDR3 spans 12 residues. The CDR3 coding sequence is TGTGCCAGCGGTCCTCCGGACACTGAAGCTTTCTTT. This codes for CASGPPDTEAFF.

Here the CDR3 DNA reads TGTGCCAGCAGCTTAGTTTTATTCAACTCCGAGCAGTACTTC. It translates to CASSLVLFNSEQYF. The V and J genes are TRBV7-9 and TRBJ2-7; no clear D gene. CDR1 and CDR2 (germline): SEHNR, FQNEAQ (reference sequence). V was cut by 1 base and J by 6 bases, with 13 bases left in between. CDR3 length equals 14 residues.

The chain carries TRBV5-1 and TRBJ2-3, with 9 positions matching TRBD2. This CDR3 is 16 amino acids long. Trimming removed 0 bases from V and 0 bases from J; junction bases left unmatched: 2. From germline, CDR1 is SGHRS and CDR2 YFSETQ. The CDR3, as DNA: TGCGCCAGCAGCTTGGGACTAGCGGCTAGCACAGATACGCAGTATTTT. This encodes CASSLGLAASTDTQYF.